The rows below give T cell receptor beta chains drawn from one sample of a study of CD8 T cells in ankylosing spondylitis. One entry per CDR3 protein, called by TCRdb with MiXCR from the 5' RACE reads. The data contain more than 300,000 distinct CDR3 sequences, 8% of them singletons. Sequencing used blood, either unsorted or a sorted T cell fraction (not recorded which). These receptor sequences come from a male donor with ankylosing spondylitis. Both conserved end residues are trimmed from each CDR3.

>TRBJ2-2|14|TRBV2
ASSGGGTGWTGELF
>TRBJ2-7|11|TRBV30
AWSRQGWDEQY
>TRBJ1-4|13|TRBV5-1
ASSLDVWTNEKLF
>TRBJ2-7|10|TRBV6-2/TRBV6-3
ASSDYTYEQY
>TRBJ1-1|12|TRBV29-1
SVRTGSRETEAF
>TRBJ2-7|12|TRBV28
ASSSGVVEDEQY
>TRBJ1-2|13|TRBV18
ASSPLQGGAYGYT
>TRBJ2-1|13|TRBV2
ASSPSSGGYNEQF
>TRBJ2-5|14|TRBV6-2/TRBV6-3
ASSRGLAGEGETQY
>TRBJ2-3|14|TRBV6-5
ASSYSTGRRGDTQY
>TRBJ2-6|15|TRBV5-1
ASSWMEVRSGANVLT